This record covers a single TCR beta chain. The data were taken from a study of T cell responses to AZD1222 COVID-19 vaccine. V was pared by 8 bases and J by 0 bases, with 6 bases of the junction left unmatched. The CDR3 length is 14 residues. CDR1 MNHEY and CDR2 SVGAGI come from the germline V gene. The data were produced by immunoSEQ multiplex PCR, yet TCRdb's version contains in-frame clones alone and is incomplete. The sample shows 150,000 or so clones, roughly nine tenths of them seen only once. This rearrangement joins TRBV6-5 to TRBJ1-1; 7 bases are shared with TRBD1. The receptor was derived from an adult in good health. This sample comprised peripheral blood, obtained on day 0 of AZD1222 vaccination. The CDR3 spells CASGKTGVNTEAFF. CDR3 in DNA: TGTGCCAGCGGAAAAACAGGGGTGAACACTGAAGCTTTCTTT.